Below are 7 T cell receptor beta chains sequenced from a single sample in a study. Via MiXCR, TCRdb re-called the 5' RACE reads, giving one row per CDR3 protein. Seen here are about 46,000 distinct CDR3 sequences, roughly 30% observed once, and the top ten hold about 2.2%. The sequencing sample was made of naive CD4+ T cells sorted from blood. Specified subset: naive CD4+ T cells, CD4+CD45RA+CD25-. Every receptor here comes from a female donor with breast cancer.

This clonotype was observed a single time. The junction departs from the called germline gene at one end, perhaps through a read error. The chain recombines TRBV10-1 with TRBJ2-2, with 11 bases identical to TRBD1. CDR1 is WNHNN and CDR2 is SYGVQD in the germline V gene (reference sequence). The CDR3 has 14 amino acids. The CDR3 here is CTSSGQGATGELFF. CDR3 nucleotide sequence: TGCACCAGCAGTGGACAGGGGGCCACCGGGGAGCTGTTTTTT.

This clonotype was counted many times. This rearrangement joins TRBV20-1 to TRBJ1-2; tentatively, D is TRBD1 (6 bases). V lost 4 bases, J lost 8 bases, and 14 bases lay in between. Germline loops: CDR1 DFQATT, CDR2 SNEGSKA (reference sequence). This CDR3 comprises 12 residues. Here the CDR3 DNA reads TGCAGTGCTATCACGGGGGCGGGCGGCTACACCTTC. This translates into CSAITGAGGYTF.

This clonotype was observed at least ten times. V usage is TRBV5-1 and J usage is TRBJ1-1, with TRBD1 matching 8 bases. V was pared by 4 bases and J by 7 bases, with 6 bases of the junction left unmatched. The CDR3 consists of 13 residues. Germline V gene sequence: CDR1 SGHRS, CDR2 YFSETQ. Written as DNA, the CDR3 is TGCGCCAGCAGCGATCCGGGACAGGTTGAAGCTTTCTTT. Its protein is CASSDPGQVEAFF.

This clonotype has just one count. V and J are TRBV29-1 and TRBJ2-3; D is perhaps TRBD2 (6 bases). The V end lost 6 bases, the J end lost 1 base, and 11 bases lay between the germline ends. The CDR3 loop spans 13 amino acids. Looked up from germline, CDR1 is SQVTM and CDR2 is ANQGSEA. The CDR3: CSVPDYGTDTQYF. The CDR3 bases are TGCAGCGTCCCGGACTATGGCACAGATACGCAGTATTTT.

The chain joins TRBV20-1 to TRBJ2-3; no firm D call. The germline CDR1 and CDR2 sequences are DFQATT and SNEGSKA (reference sequence). This CDR3 spans 15 amino acids. V dropped 3 bases and J dropped 0 bases, with 13 bases sitting between them. The CDR3 DNA reads TGCAGTGCTAGTCCTCTGGGGTTTAGCACAGATACGCAGTATTTT. This codes for CSASPLGFSTDTQYF.

This clonotype was recorded at least ten times. CDR3 bases: TGCGCCAGCAGCCCCAGTGGGGCGGGCGAAACGCAGTACTTC. This translates into CASSPSGAGETQYF. The rearrangement joins TRBV5-1 to TRBJ2-7; D possibly matches TRBD1 or TRBD2 (5 bases each). Per germline, CDR1 SGHRS and CDR2 YFSETQ. This CDR3 region has 14 residues. Trimming took off 4 bases at V and 9 bases at J, with 20 bases between the two ends.

The chain uses TRBV12-3 or TRBV12-4 and TRBJ2-5, with D perhaps TRBD1 (5 bases). This CDR3 is 12 amino acids long. The ends were cut back, 5 bases at V and 5 bases at J, with 9 bases in the middle. In DNA, the CDR3 is TGTGCCAGCAGTCGACAGACGGAGACCCAGTACTTC. It codes for CASSRQTETQYF.